The sequence of this T cell receptor (beta chain) was determined in a study of blood T cell repertoires in COVID-19. The wider study: The United States, Italy and Spain provided the acute and convalescent COVID-19 samples.

The CDR3 has 11 residues. Trimming cost V 3 bases and J 11 bases, with 10 bases left between them. CDR1 is SNHLY and CDR2 is FYNNEI in the germline V gene. Original processing methods: Scientists estimated how many nucleated cells there were by amplifying reference gene primers. The assay was immunoSEQ multiplex PCR, and TCRdb's table has in-frame clones only and misses some. V and J calls and clone size come straight from that table; D and trimming were deduced from the DNA. Of 250,000 or so clones in the sample, nearly 90% were seen once. Material: peripheral blood. The rearrangement uses TRBV2 and TRBJ1-2, with no clear D. The TCR originated in a woman aged 40 to 50 who had recovered from COVID-19. The CDR3 here is CASSDRRFYTF. The CDR3 DNA sequence: TGTGCCAGCAGTGATAGGCGGTTTTACACCTTC.